Listed below are T cell receptor beta chains from one sample, sequenced in a study of blood T cells in healthy people across ages. TCRdb used MiXCR to reprocess the 5' RACE reads, holding one entry per CDR3 protein. Among about 1.1 million distinct CDR3 sequences, around two fifths were seen once, and the ten largest hold around 13%. The specimen sequenced was blood. All receptors come from a man between 18 and 35 years old in good health. CDR3s include the opening cysteine and the closing phenylalanine or tryptophan. Fields, in order: J gene, V gene, D gene, clone size, CDR3 protein, CDR3 DNA. D genes are given only for firm matches. A clone size is listed for some rows: how often the clone was seen (once, few, many), or a class if it is expanded.

J gene: TRBJ1-1; V gene: TRBV6-2/TRBV6-3; D gene: TRBD1; clone size: -; CDR3 protein: CASSHRGSNTEAFF; CDR3 DNA: TGTGCCAGCAGTCACAGGGGGTCGAACACTGAAGCTTTCTTT
J gene: TRBJ2-3; V gene: TRBV12-3/TRBV12-4; D gene: -; clone size: -; CDR3 protein: CASSAEGADTQYF; CDR3 DNA: TGTGCCAGCAGTGCAGAGGGAGCAGATACGCAGTATTTT
J gene: TRBJ1-4; V gene: TRBV20-1; D gene: -; clone size: few; CDR3 protein: CSAPTYGKLFF; CDR3 DNA: TGCAGTGCTCCGACCTACGGGAAACTGTTTTTT
J gene: TRBJ1-2; V gene: TRBV5-1; D gene: -; clone size: -; CDR3 protein: CASSSSGHPNYGYTF; CDR3 DNA: TGCGCCAGCAGCTCCTCGGGACACCCTAACTATGGCTACACCTTC
J gene: TRBJ1-6; V gene: TRBV12-3/TRBV12-4; D gene: -; clone size: few; CDR3 protein: CASSPLTRYNSPLHF; CDR3 DNA: TGTGCCAGCAGTCCCCTAACCAGATATAATTCACCCCTCCACTTT
J gene: TRBJ2-6; V gene: TRBV10-3; D gene: -; clone size: few; CDR3 protein: CAISEGGVNVLTF; CDR3 DNA: TGTGCCATCAGTGAGGGTGGGGTCAACGTCCTGACTTTC
J gene: TRBJ1-2; V gene: TRBV5-1; D gene: -; clone size: -; CDR3 protein: CASSLSTGENYGYTF; CDR3 DNA: TGCGCCAGCAGCTTGTCTACAGGAGAAAACTATGGCTACACCTTC
J gene: TRBJ2-1; V gene: TRBV7-2; D gene: -; clone size: few; CDR3 protein: CASSPTVDNEQFF; CDR3 DNA: TGTGCCAGCAGTCCGACGGTAGACAATGAGCAGTTCTTC
J gene: TRBJ2-1; V gene: TRBV11-3; D gene: TRBD1; clone size: -; CDR3 protein: CASSLDHDRGNEQFF; CDR3 DNA: TGTGCCAGCAGCTTAGATCACGACAGGGGCAATGAGCAGTTCTTC
J gene: TRBJ1-3; V gene: TRBV20-1; D gene: -; clone size: -; CDR3 protein: CSAPGSGNTIYF; CDR3 DNA: TGCAGTGCTCCAGGGTCTGGAAACACCATATATTTT
J gene: TRBJ2-1; V gene: TRBV18; D gene: -; clone size: once; CDR3 protein: CASSPRSMGNEQFF; CDR3 DNA: TGTGCCAGCTCACCACGGTCGATGGGCAATGAGCAGTTCTTC
J gene: TRBJ1-4; V gene: TRBV3-1; D gene: TRBD1; clone size: -; CDR3 protein: CASSQDLLTGFGEKLFF; CDR3 DNA: TGTGCCAGCAGCCAAGATCTACTGACAGGGTTCGGGGAAAAACTGTTTTTT
J gene: TRBJ1-1; V gene: TRBV4-1; D gene: -; clone size: few; CDR3 protein: CASSHRQDKNTEAFF; CDR3 DNA: TGCGCCAGCAGCCACCGACAGGACAAGAACACTGAAGCTTTCTTT
J gene: TRBJ1-2; V gene: TRBV28; D gene: -; clone size: few; CDR3 protein: CASSLIIIKSTPYGYTF; CDR3 DNA: TGTGCCAGCAGTTTAATTATTATCAAGAGCACCCCCTATGGCTACACCTTC
J gene: TRBJ1-3; V gene: TRBV5-6; D gene: -; clone size: -; CDR3 protein: CASSFSPSAGSGNTIYF; CDR3 DNA: TGTGCCAGCAGCTTCTCTCCCAGCGCGGGAAGTGGAAACACCATATATTTT
J gene: TRBJ1-1; V gene: TRBV10-2; D gene: -; clone size: -; CDR3 protein: CASSQAPRNTEAFF; CDR3 DNA: TGCGCCAGCAGTCAAGCCCCAAGGAACACTGAAGCTTTCTTT
J gene: TRBJ2-1; V gene: TRBV19; D gene: TRBD2; clone size: -; CDR3 protein: CASSLRASGNHNEQFF; CDR3 DNA: TGTGCCAGTAGTCTAAGGGCTAGCGGTAATCACAATGAGCAGTTCTTC
J gene: TRBJ2-7; V gene: TRBV6-2/TRBV6-3; D gene: -; clone size: many; CDR3 protein: CASSQNYEQYF; CDR3 DNA: TGTGCCAGCAGCCAAAACTACGAGCAGTACTTC
J gene: TRBJ2-2; V gene: TRBV10-3; D gene: -; clone size: few; CDR3 protein: CAIRNTGELFF; CDR3 DNA: TGTGCCATCCGGAACACCGGGGAGCTGTTTTTT
J gene: TRBJ1-6; V gene: TRBV5-1; D gene: -; clone size: -; CDR3 protein: CASSLGAGYNSPLHF; CDR3 DNA: TGCGCCAGCAGCTTGGGAGCAGGTTATAATTCACCCCTCCACTTT
J gene: TRBJ2-2; V gene: TRBV5-6; D gene: -; clone size: -; CDR3 protein: CASSWETSGIKTGELFF; CDR3 DNA: TGTGCCAGCAGCTGGGAGACGAGCGGCATAAAAACCGGGGAGCTGTTTTTT
J gene: TRBJ2-1; V gene: TRBV4-2; D gene: TRBD1; clone size: -; CDR3 protein: CASRGQAAYNEQFF; CDR3 DNA: TGTGCCAGCAGGGGACAGGCAGCCTACAATGAGCAGTTCTTC
J gene: TRBJ1-4; V gene: TRBV6-5; D gene: TRBD1; clone size: -; CDR3 protein: CASSYQGAKEKLFF; CDR3 DNA: TGTGCCAGCAGTTACCAGGGGGCAAAGGAAAAACTGTTTTTT
J gene: TRBJ2-5; V gene: TRBV20-1; D gene: TRBD2; clone size: -; CDR3 protein: CSPWDYQRDQETQYF; CDR3 DNA: TGCAGTCCTTGGGACTACCAGAGAGATCAAGAGACCCAGTACTTC
J gene: TRBJ2-1; V gene: TRBV20-1; D gene: TRBD1; clone size: many; CDR3 protein: CTPQGGSPYNEQFF; CDR3 DNA: TGCACCCCACAGGGGGGCTCCCCCTACAATGAGCAGTTCTTC
J gene: TRBJ1-4; V gene: TRBV3-1; D gene: -; clone size: -; CDR3 protein: CASSQDRSTNEKLFF; CDR3 DNA: TGTGCCAGCAGCCAGGACAGATCAACTAATGAAAAACTGTTTTTT
J gene: TRBJ1-1; V gene: TRBV14; D gene: -; clone size: -; CDR3 protein: CASSQAGLTEAFF; CDR3 DNA: TGTGCCAGCAGCCAAGCTGGGCTCACTGAAGCTTTCTTT
J gene: TRBJ1-2; V gene: TRBV13; D gene: -; clone size: once; CDR3 protein: CARSAGDTGYGYTF; CDR3 DNA: TGTGCCAGGAGCGCTGGGGACACCGGCTATGGCTACACCTTC
J gene: TRBJ2-1; V gene: TRBV24-1; D gene: -; clone size: -; CDR3 protein: CATGSLDEQFF; CDR3 DNA: TGTGCCACCGGGTCGCTAGATGAGCAGTTCTTC
J gene: TRBJ2-5; V gene: TRBV9; D gene: TRBD1; clone size: few; CDR3 protein: CASSVASQGAETQYF; CDR3 DNA: TGTGCCAGCAGCGTAGCGTCACAGGGGGCAGAGACCCAGTACTTC